The clone carrying this T cell receptor (beta chain) appeared a few times. The antigen is unknown. The CDR3 contains 18 residues. Germline values: CDR1 MDHEN, CDR2 SYDVKM. V lost 3 bases to trimming and J lost 0 bases; unmatched junction nucleotides: 10. This record comes from a study of metastatic and nonmetastatic thyroid tumors. About the research overall: Peripheral blood and tumor or nodule samples from malignant and benign thyroid patients were compared.

Each patient came to thyroid surgery without any prior treatment (of any kind). Original processing methods: A classifier of distant metastasis in papillary thyroid cancer was built from CDR3 differences (across clinicopathological groups). TCRdb re-clonotyped the PCR reads via MiXCR. What appears here as the V and J calls and clone size reflects TCRdb's work, not the paper's. Among about 8,400 clones listed, 25% to 40% were seen once. Study-wide findings and caveats: Reportedly, malignant thyroid tumors had significantly higher TCR beta diversity than benign nodules, in blood and tumor.

This chain joins TRBV28 and TRBJ2-2; 7 positions agree with TRBD2. What was sequenced was tumor tissue. The TCR sequence derives from a female donor with papillary thyroid cancer or a benign thyroid nodule (not recorded which). Some clones in this sample may be carry-over from other donors' samples. CDR3 in DNA: TGTGCCAGCAGTTTGATACGAGCGGGGCTCTCGAACACCGGGGAGCTGTTTTTT. This sequence encodes CASSLIRAGLSNTGELFF. Drawing the rest from reference TRBV28 and TRBJ2-2, the complete variable domain is DVKVTQSSRYLVKRTGEKVFLECVQDMDHENMFWYRQDPGLGLRLIYFSYDVKMKEKGDIPEGYSVSREKKERFSLILESASTNQTSMYLCASSLIRAGLSNTGELFFGEGSRLTVL.